This T cell receptor beta chain derives from a study of cytomegalovirus exposure and HLA in healthy donors. Study information: Assignment to the Caucasian-associated ancestry cluster applied to more than 75% of the approximately 380 genotyped donors. Study-wide results and caveats: Within a later analysis, the majority of CMV-associated TCR beta chains appeared HLA-restricted. The classifier was said to identify cytomegalovirus status with high specificity and sensitivity. Despite most TCR sequences being rare, some public TCRs occurred in many donors.

In its sample, this clone was seen a few times. The antigen remains undetermined. Amplification used 60 Vbeta primers and 13 Jbeta primers. The repertoire was sequenced with immunoSEQ multiplex PCR; TCRdb's copy has only in-frame clones and lacks some. The sample yields around 140,000 clones, around 85% seen once. Sequenced input: PBMCs. The TCR sequence derives from a woman younger than 45 in good health and CMV-seronegative.

CDR3 loop: CASSHVPRRGLSYNEQFF. CDR3 DNA: TGCGCCAGCAGCCACGTCCCTCGGCGGGGGCTCTCCTACAATGAGCAGTTCTTC. This chain uses TRBV4-1 with TRBJ2-1; possible D gene TRBD2, 7 bases. V was pared by 3 bases and J by 0 bases, with 18 bases between. From germline, CDR1 is MGHRA and CDR2 YSYEKL. The CDR3 has 18 residues.